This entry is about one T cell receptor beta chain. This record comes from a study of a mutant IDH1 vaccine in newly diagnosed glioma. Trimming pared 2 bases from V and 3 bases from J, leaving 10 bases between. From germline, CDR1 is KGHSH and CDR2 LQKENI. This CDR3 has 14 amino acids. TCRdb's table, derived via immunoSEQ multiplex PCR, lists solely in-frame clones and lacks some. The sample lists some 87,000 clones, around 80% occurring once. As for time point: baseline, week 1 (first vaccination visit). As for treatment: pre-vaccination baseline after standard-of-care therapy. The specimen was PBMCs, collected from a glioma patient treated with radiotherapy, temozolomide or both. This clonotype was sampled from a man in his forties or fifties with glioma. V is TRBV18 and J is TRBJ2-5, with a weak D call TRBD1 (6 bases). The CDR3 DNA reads TGTGCCAGCTCACCATTAGGGGGAGAAGAGACCCAGTACTTC. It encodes CASSPLGGEETQYF.